The rows below give T cell receptor beta chains drawn from one sample of a study of Graves' ophthalmopathy and Graves' hyperthyroidism. One entry per CDR3 protein, called by TCRdb with MiXCR from the multiplex PCR reads. Of approximately 700,000 distinct CDR3 sequences listed, roughly two fifths were seen once; the top ten hold 40% to 55%. Specimen: peripheral blood. Every receptor here comes from an adult man with Graves' ophthalmopathy. Each CDR3 is given with its conserved first and last residue. A D gene is named only where the DNA matches it firmly. Only part of the rows carry a size: once, few, many, or a class if the clone is expanded.

abundance,d_gene,j_gene,v_gene,CDR3aa,CDR3nt
NA,NA,TRBJ1-1,TRBV11-2,CASSSILYGRKTEAFF,TGTGCCAGCAGCTCCATCTTGTACGGGAGGAAGACTGAAGCTTTCTTT
few,TRBD1,TRBJ2-2,TRBV7-9,CASSFPTGDRAPNTGELFF,TGTGCCAGCAGCTTTCCAACCGGCGACAGGGCCCCGAACACCGGGGAGCTGTTTTTT
many,TRBD1,TRBJ1-2,TRBV12-3/TRBV12-4,CASSYPTGHGYTF,TGTGCCAGCAGTTACCCGACAGGGCATGGCTACACCTTC
once,TRBD1,TRBJ2-1,TRBV7-9,CASSRQTGVGNEQFF,TGTGCCAGCAGCAGACAGACAGGGGTGGGCAATGAGCAGTTCTTC
NA,TRBD1,TRBJ2-7,TRBV11-2,CASSLVMGTGTYEQYF,TGTGCCAGCAGCTTAGTAATGGGGACAGGGACCTACGAGCAGTACTTC
NA,TRBD1,TRBJ2-7,TRBV9,CASSVEPGGIYEQYF,TGTGCCAGCAGCGTAGAGCCAGGGGGCATCTACGAGCAGTACTTC
few,NA,TRBJ1-5,TRBV19,CASSRDPYSNQPQHF,TGTGCCAGTTCCCGGGATCCATATAGCAATCAGCCCCAGCATTTT
NA,NA,TRBJ1-5,TRBV24-1,CASTSSGENQPQHF,TGTGCCAGCACGAGTTCTGGGGAAAATCAGCCCCAGCATTTT
NA,TRBD1,TRBJ2-7,TRBV7-3,CASSHTGEGGYEQYF,TGTGCCAGCAGCCACACAGGGGAAGGTGGCTACGAGCAGTACTTC
few,NA,TRBJ1-5,TRBV24-1,CASSYPGDYFNGNQPQHF,TGTGCCAGCAGTTACCCCGGGGACTACTTTAACGGCAATCAGCCCCAGCATTTT
NA,NA,TRBJ2-5,TRBV7-8,CASSPTQNQLRFPGTVSETQYF,TGTGCCAGCAGCCCGACTCAGAATCAGCTTAGATTCCCAGGGACGGTTTCGGAGACCCAGTACTTC
many,NA,TRBJ1-2,TRBV15,CATSRDAEYGYTF,TGTGCCACCAGCAGAGATGCAGAGTATGGCTACACCTTC
NA,NA,TRBJ1-2,TRBV7-9,CASSQDLATDYGYTF,TGTGCCAGCAGCCAAGATCTTGCCACCGACTATGGCTACACCTTC
few,TRBD1,TRBJ1-5,TRBV19,CASSTIDRANQPQHF,TGTGCCAGTAGTACGATCGACAGGGCTAATCAGCCCCAGCATTTT
NA,TRBD1,TRBJ1-2,TRBV29-1,CSVGAGGNYGYTF,TGCAGCGTTGGGGCAGGGGGTAACTATGGCTACACCTTC
few,NA,TRBJ1-4,TRBV11-2,CASSSIKRPTNEKLFF,TGTGCCAGCAGCTCGATAAAACGTCCAACTAATGAAAAACTGTTTTTT
many,NA,TRBJ1-3,TRBV7-9,CASTAGRSSGNTIYF,TGTGCCAGCACCGCGGGGCGGAGCTCTGGAAACACCATATATTTT
many,TRBD1,TRBJ1-6,TRBV24-1,CATSDDGTGTHNSPLHF,TGTGCCACCAGTGACGATGGGACAGGGACACATAATTCACCCCTCCACTTT
NA,TRBD1,TRBJ1-6,TRBV5-1,CASRTGGTNSPLHF,TGCGCCAGCAGAACAGGGGGCACGAATTCACCCCTCCACTTT
NA,NA,TRBJ1-2,TRBV10-3,CASRAGSGTGYTF,TGTGCCAGCAGGGCCGGATCGGGGACCGGCTACACCTTC
NA,NA,TRBJ1-3,TRBV2,CASSEGPDRTIYF,TGTGCCAGCAGTGAAGGCCCGGACCGCACCATATATTTT
NA,NA,TRBJ2-5,TRBV6-2/TRBV6-3,CASSPHRVWETQYF,TGTGCCAGCAGTCCACACAGGGTATGGGAGACCCAGTACTTC
many,TRBD1,TRBJ2-7,TRBV9,CASSVGQGRYEQYF,TGTGCCAGCAGCGTAGGACAGGGGCGCTACGAGCAGTACTTC
NA,TRBD1,TRBJ1-2,TRBV29-1,CSVSGQGGVYYGYTF,TGCAGCGTTAGTGGACAGGGGGGAGTTTACTATGGCTACACCTTC
NA,NA,TRBJ2-6,TRBV10-2,CASSPVTRASGANVLTF,TGTGCCAGCTCACCCGTGACCCGGGCTTCCGGGGCCAACGTCCTGACTTTC
many,TRBD1,TRBJ2-7,TRBV10-3,CAISESPGGGEQYF,TGTGCCATCAGTGAGTCACCAGGGGGCGGCGAGCAGTACTTC
NA,NA,TRBJ2-7,TRBV6-6,CASSTSGTTKQYF,TGTGCCAGCAGTACGTCCGGGACAACCAAGCAGTACTTC
few,NA,TRBJ2-5,TRBV20-1,CSVRDWGTQETQYF,TGCAGTGTTCGGGACTGGGGAACTCAAGAGACCCAGTACTTC
many,TRBD2,TRBJ2-7,TRBV7-9,CASSLSWGGEQYF,TGTGCCAGCAGCCTCTCGTGGGGGGGCGAGCAGTACTTC
many,NA,TRBJ1-6,TRBV7-2,CASSLGGGHNSPLHF,TGTGCCAGCAGCTTAGGCGGCGGACATAATTCACCCCTCCACTTT
NA,NA,TRBJ2-7,TRBV24-1,CATSLTLQQYF,TGTGCCACCAGCTTGACCTTGCAGCAGTACTTC
many,NA,TRBJ2-7,TRBV2,CASSEASDEQYF,TGTGCCAGCAGTGAGGCTTCCGACGAGCAGTACTTC
NA,TRBD1,TRBJ2-7,TRBV19,CASSRVPGQGRSRTYEQYF,TGTGCCAGTAGTCGAGTCCCGGGACAGGGGCGAAGTAGGACCTACGAGCAGTACTTC
few,NA,TRBJ2-7,TRBV12-3/TRBV12-4,CASTIISGATYEQYF,TGTGCCAGCACTATAATTAGCGGAGCCACCTACGAGCAGTACTTC
NA,NA,TRBJ2-7,TRBV9,CASSLLYRGPYEQYF,TGTGCCAGCAGCTTGCTTTACAGAGGCCCCTACGAGCAGTACTTC
NA,NA,TRBJ2-6,TRBV10-3,CAISESTAGANVLTF,TGTGCCATCAGTGAGTCGACGGCCGGGGCCAACGTCCTGACTTTC
few,NA,TRBJ1-5,TRBV20-1,CSASDWADSNQPQHF,TGCAGTGCTAGCGACTGGGCGGATAGCAATCAGCCCCAGCATTTT
many,NA,TRBJ2-5,TRBV29-1,CSAAGPRAAETQYF,TGCAGCGCCGCGGGGCCACGGGCCGCAGAGACCCAGTACTTC